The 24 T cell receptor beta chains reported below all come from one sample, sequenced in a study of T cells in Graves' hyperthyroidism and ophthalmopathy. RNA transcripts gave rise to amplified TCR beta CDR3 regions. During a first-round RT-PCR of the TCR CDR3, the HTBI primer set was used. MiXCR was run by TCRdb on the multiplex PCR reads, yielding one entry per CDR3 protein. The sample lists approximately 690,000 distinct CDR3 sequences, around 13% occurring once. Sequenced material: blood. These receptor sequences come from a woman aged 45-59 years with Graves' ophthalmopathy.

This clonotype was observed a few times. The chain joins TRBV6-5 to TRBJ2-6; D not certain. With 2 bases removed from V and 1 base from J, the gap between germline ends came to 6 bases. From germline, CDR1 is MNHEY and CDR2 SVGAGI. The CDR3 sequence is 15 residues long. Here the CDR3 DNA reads TGTGCCAGCAGTTACCCTAGATCTGGGGCCAACGTCCTGACTTTC. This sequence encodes CASSYPRSGANVLTF.

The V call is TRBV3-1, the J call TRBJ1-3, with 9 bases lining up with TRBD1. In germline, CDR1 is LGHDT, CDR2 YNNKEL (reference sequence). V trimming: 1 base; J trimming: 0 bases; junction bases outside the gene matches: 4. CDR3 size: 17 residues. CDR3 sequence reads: CASSQGTGDYSGNTIYF. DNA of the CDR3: TGTGCCAGCAGCCAAGGGACAGGGGACTACTCTGGAAACACCATATATTTT.

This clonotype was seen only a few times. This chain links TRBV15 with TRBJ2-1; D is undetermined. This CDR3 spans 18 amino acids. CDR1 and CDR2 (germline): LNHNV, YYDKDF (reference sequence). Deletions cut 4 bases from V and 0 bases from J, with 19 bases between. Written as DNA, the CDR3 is TGTGCCACCAGCATGGTCGGGCTGGAATACAGCTCCTACAATGAGCAGTTCTTC. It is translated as CATSMVGLEYSSYNEQFF.

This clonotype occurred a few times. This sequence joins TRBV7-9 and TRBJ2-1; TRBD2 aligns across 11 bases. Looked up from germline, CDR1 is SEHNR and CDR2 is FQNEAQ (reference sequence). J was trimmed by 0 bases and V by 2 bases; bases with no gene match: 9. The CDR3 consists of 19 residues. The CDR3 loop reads CASSLLWVLAGGSYNEQFF. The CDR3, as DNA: TGTGCCAGCAGCTTATTGTGGGTGCTAGCGGGAGGCTCCTACAATGAGCAGTTCTTC.

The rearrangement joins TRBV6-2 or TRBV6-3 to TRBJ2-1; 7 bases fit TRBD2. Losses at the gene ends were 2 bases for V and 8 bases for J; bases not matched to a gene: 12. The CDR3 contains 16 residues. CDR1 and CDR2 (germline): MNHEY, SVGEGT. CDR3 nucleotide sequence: TGTGCCAGCAGTTACGAGTTGGCGGGGGATGAACATGAGCAGTTCTTC. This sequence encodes CASSYELAGDEHEQFF.

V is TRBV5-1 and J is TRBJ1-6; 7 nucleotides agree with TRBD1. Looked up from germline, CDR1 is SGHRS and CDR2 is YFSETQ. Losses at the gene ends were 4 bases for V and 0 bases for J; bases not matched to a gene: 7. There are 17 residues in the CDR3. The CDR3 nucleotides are TGCGCCAGCAGCCATCTTGGGGACAGCTCCTATAATTCACCCCTCCACTTT. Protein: CASSHLGDSSYNSPLHF.

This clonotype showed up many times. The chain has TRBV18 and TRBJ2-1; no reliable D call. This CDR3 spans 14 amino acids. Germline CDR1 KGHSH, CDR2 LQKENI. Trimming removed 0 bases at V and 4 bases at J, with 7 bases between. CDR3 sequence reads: CASSPPGNYNEQFF. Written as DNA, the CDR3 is TGTGCCAGCTCACCACCTGGGAATTACAATGAGCAGTTCTTC.

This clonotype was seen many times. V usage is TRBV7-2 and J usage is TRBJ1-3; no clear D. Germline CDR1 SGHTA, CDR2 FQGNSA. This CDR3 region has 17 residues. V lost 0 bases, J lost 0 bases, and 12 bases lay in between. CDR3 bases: TGTGCCAGCAGCTTAGCGATAGGAACCAACTCTGGAAACACCATATATTTT. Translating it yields CASSLAIGTNSGNTIYF.

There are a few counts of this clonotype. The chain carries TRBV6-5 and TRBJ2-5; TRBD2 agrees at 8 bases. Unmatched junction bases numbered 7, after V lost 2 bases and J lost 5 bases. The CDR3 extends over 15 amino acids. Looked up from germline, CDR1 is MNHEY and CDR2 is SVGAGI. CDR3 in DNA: TGTGCCAGCAGTTACAGGGGCGGGGGGTGGGAGACCCAGTACTTC. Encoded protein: CASSYRGGGWETQYF.

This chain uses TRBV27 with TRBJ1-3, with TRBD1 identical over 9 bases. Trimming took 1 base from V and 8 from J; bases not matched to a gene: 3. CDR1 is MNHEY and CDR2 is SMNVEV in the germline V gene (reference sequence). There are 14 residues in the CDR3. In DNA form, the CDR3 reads TGTGCCAGCAGTTTATGGACAGGGGATCACACCATATATTTT. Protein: CASSLWTGDHTIYF.

In DNA form, the CDR3 reads TGTGCCAGTAGTCCGGACACGGGGGCCGCGAACACCGGGGAGCTGTTTTTT. This gives the protein CASSPDTGAANTGELFF. The V gene is TRBV19, the J gene TRBJ2-2, with D perhaps being TRBD1 or TRBD2 (6 bases each). Germline CDR1 reads LNHDA; CDR2 reads SQIVND (reference sequence). The ends were cut back, 5 bases at V and 0 bases at J, with 16 bases in the middle. The CDR3 runs to 17 residues.

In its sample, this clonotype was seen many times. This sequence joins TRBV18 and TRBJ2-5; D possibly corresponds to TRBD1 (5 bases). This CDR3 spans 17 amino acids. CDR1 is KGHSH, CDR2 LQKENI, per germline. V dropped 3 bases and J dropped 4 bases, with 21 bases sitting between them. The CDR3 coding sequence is TGTGCCAGCTCACCCCGGCCCGCCAGGGATAGGGGAGAGACCCAGTACTTC. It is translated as CASSPRPARDRGETQYF.

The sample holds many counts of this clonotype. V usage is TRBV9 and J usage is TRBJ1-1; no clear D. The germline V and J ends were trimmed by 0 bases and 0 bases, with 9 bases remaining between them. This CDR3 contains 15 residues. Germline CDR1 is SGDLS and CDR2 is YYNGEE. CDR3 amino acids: CASSVVGSMNTEAFF. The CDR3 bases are TGTGCCAGCAGCGTAGTGGGGAGTATGAACACTGAAGCTTTCTTT. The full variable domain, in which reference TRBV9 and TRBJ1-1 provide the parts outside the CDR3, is DSGVTQTPKHLITATGQRVTLRCSPRSGDLSVYWYQQSLDQGLQFLIQYYNGEERAKGNILERFSAQQFPDLHSELNLSSLELGDSALYFCASSVVGSMNTEAFFGQGTRLTVV.

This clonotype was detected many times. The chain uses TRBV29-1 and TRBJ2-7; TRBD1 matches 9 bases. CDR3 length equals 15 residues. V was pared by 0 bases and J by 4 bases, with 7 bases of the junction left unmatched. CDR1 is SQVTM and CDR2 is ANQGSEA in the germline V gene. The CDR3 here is CSVEDGGQGLYEQYF. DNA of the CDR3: TGCAGCGTTGAAGATGGTGGACAGGGGTTGTACGAGCAGTACTTC.

The CDR3 bases are TGTGCCAGCAGCGTAGAACCCACAGACTCCTACGAGCAGTACTTC. Protein product: CASSVEPTDSYEQYF. The chain combines TRBV9 with TRBJ2-7; D unresolved. From germline, CDR1 is SGDLS and CDR2 YYNGEE. The CDR3 covers 15 residues. Trimming took off 0 bases at V and 0 bases at J, with 10 bases between the two ends.

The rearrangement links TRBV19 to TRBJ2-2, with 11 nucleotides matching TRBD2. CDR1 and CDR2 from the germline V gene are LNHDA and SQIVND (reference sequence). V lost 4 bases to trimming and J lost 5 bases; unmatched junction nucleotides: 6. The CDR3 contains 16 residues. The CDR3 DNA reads TGTGCCAGTAGTACAATTAGCGGGAGGGCGACCGGGGAGCTGTTTTTT. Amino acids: CASSTISGRATGELFF.

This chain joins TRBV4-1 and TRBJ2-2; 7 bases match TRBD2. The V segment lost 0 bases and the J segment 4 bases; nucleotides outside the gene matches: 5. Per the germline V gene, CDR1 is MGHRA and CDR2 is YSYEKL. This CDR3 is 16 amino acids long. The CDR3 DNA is TGCGCCAGCAGCCAAGATGCGGGAGAGGTCACCGGGGAGCTGTTTTTT. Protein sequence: CASSQDAGEVTGELFF.

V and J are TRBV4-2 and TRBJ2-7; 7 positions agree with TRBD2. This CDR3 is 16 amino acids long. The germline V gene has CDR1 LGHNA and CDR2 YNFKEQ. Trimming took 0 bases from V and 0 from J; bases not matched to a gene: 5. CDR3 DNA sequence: TGTGCCAGCAGCCAAGAATGGGGAGGGAACTCCTACGAGCAGTACTTC. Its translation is CASSQEWGGNSYEQYF.

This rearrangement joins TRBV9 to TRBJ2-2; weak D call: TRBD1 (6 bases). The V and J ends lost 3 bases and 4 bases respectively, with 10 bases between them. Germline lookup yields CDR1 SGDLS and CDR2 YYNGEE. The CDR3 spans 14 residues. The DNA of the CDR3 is TGTGCCAGCAGCGCCCCAGGGGTCACCGGGGAGCTGTTTTTT. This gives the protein CASSAPGVTGELFF. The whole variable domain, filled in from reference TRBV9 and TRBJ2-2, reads DSGVTQTPKHLITATGQRVTLRCSPRSGDLSVYWYQQSLDQGLQFLIQYYNGEERAKGNILERFSAQQFPDLHSELNLSSLELGDSALYFCASSAPGVTGELFFGEGSRLTVL.

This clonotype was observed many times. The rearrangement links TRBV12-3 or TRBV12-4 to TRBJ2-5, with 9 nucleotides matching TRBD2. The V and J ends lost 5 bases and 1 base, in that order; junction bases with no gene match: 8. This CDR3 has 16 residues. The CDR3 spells CASSPWEGLAQETQYF. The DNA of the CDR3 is TGTGCCAGCAGTCCCTGGGAGGGACTAGCCCAAGAGACCCAGTACTTC.

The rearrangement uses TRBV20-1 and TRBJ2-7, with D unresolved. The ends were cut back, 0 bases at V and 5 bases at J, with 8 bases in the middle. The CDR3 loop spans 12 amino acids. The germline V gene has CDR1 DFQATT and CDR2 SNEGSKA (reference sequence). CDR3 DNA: TGCAGTGCTAGAGATCAAACGGACGAGCAGTACTTC. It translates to CSARDQTDEQYF.

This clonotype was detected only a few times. The CDR3: CASSSLAGGPQTQYF. CDR3 bases: TGTGCCAGCAGCTCTCTAGCGGGAGGGCCCCAGACCCAGTACTTC. This chain connects TRBV28 to TRBJ2-5; 12 nucleotides align to TRBD2. J lost 6 bases, V lost 6 bases, and 8 bases had no gene match. The CDR3 loop spans 15 amino acids. CDR1 and CDR2 from the germline V gene are MDHEN and SYDVKM.

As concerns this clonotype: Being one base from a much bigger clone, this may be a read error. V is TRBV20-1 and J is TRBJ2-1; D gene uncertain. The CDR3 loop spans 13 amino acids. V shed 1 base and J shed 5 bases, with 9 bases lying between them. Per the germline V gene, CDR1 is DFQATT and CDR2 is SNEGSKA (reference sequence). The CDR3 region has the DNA TGCAGTGCTAGAGGCCACTTGAACAATGAGCAGTTCTTC. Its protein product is CSARGHLNNEQFF.

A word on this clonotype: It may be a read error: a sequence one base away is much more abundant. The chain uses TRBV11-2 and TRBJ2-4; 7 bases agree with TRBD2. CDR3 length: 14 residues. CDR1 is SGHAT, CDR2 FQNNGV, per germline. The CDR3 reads CVSSLGASGNIQYF. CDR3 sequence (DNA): TGTGTCAGCAGCTTAGGGGCTAGCGGAAACATTCAGTACTTC.